This T cell receptor (beta chain) was obtained from a study of Ad26.COV2.S vaccination and SARS-CoV-2 variants. Findings of the study overall: TCR breadth and depth analyses may have underestimated total T cell responses. Compared with placebo recipients, vaccine recipients had higher spike-specific TCR breadth. In vaccinated individuals, spike-specific CD8+ and CD4+ T cell responses reportedly displayed substantial breadth.

TCRdb keeps only in-frame clones here, not all; method: immunoSEQ multiplex PCR. The data contain about 350,000 clones, under 95% of them singletons. The V gene lost 5 bases and the J gene lost 2 bases, with 9 bases spanning the gap. This CDR3 has 13 residues. CDR1 is KGHSH, CDR2 LQKENI, per germline. About this clone: Its cognate antigen is unknown.

The V and J genes are TRBV18 and TRBJ1-1; tentative D call: TRBD1 (6 bases). This TCR was recovered from a human donor who had recovered from COVID-19. The starting material was peripheral blood, obtained after recovery from COVID-19. CDR3: CASSNGGNTEAFF. CDR3 coding DNA: TGTGCCAGCTCAAACGGGGGCAACACTGAAGCTTTCTTT.